This is a list of T cell receptor beta chains from one sample in a study of T cell repertoires in ileal Crohn's disease. Libraries were prepared by immunoSEQ multiplex PCR; TCRdb keeps only in-frame clonotypes and omits some of them. The table includes 15,000 to 20,000 clones, about 92% detected once. The sample comprised ileal tissue. These receptors came from an adult with Crohn's disease. Each CDR3 is given with its conserved first and last residue. Each record gives: V gene, D gene, J gene, CDR3 protein, CDR3 DNA. D genes are given only for firm matches.

v_call: TRBV6-5
d_call: TRBD1
j_call: TRBJ1-2
cdr3_aa: CASNDREEGYTF
cdr3_nt: TGTGCCAGCAACGACAGGGAGGAAGGCTACACCTTC

v_call: TRBV9
d_call: TRBD1
j_call: TRBJ1-6
cdr3_aa: CASSVGQGDNSPLHF
cdr3_nt: TGTGCCAGCAGCGTAGGACAGGGGGATAATTCACCCCTCCACTTT

v_call: TRBV2
d_call: TRBD2
j_call: TRBJ2-1
cdr3_aa: CASSGGGLADREQFF
cdr3_nt: TGTGCCAGCTCGGGCGGGGGACTAGCGGACCGAGAGCAGTTCTTC

v_call: TRBV7-7
d_call: TRBD1
j_call: TRBJ2-7
cdr3_aa: CASSFGTGNEQYF
cdr3_nt: TGTGCTAGCAGCTTCGGGACAGGGAACGAGCAGTACTTC

v_call: TRBV20-1
d_call: NA
j_call: TRBJ1-4
cdr3_aa: CSALRVDRLFF
cdr3_nt: TGCAGTGCCCTCCGGGTGGATAGACTGTTTTTT

v_call: TRBV6-5
d_call: TRBD1
j_call: TRBJ1-5
cdr3_aa: CASSLTGVGQPQHF
cdr3_nt: TGTGCCAGCAGTTTGACAGGGGTGGGACAGCCCCAGCATTTT

v_call: TRBV7-3
d_call: TRBD1
j_call: TRBJ1-1
cdr3_aa: CASSLIGTGGGGTEAFF
cdr3_nt: TGTGCCAGCAGTCTCATAGGGACAGGGGGAGGGGGCACTGAAGCTTTCTTT

v_call: TRBV7-3
d_call: TRBD1
j_call: TRBJ1-2
cdr3_aa: CASSLTGFYGYTF
cdr3_nt: TGTGCCAGCAGCTTGACAGGGTTCTATGGCTACACCTTC

v_call: TRBV19
d_call: NA
j_call: TRBJ1-1
cdr3_aa: CASSISQGDAFF
cdr3_nt: TGTGCCAGTAGTATAAGTCAGGGTGACGCTTTCTTT

v_call: TRBV28
d_call: TRBD1
j_call: TRBJ1-5
cdr3_aa: CASSLRDRDFQPQHF
cdr3_nt: TGTGCCAGCAGTTTAAGGGACAGGGACTTCCAGCCCCAGCATTTT